This T cell receptor beta chain was recorded in a study of early T cells in non-severe SARS-CoV-2 infection. Study-wide context: Chains stayed unpaired after sequencing of bulk RNA from unsorted whole blood.

Broader study findings: Matching against VDJdb likely underestimated virus-specific expansions, favoring anti-spike CD8.

CDR3 length equals 19 residues. The junction had 16 bases not matched to a gene; V was cut back by 4 bases and J by 3 bases. Germline lookup yields CDR1 SGHTA and CDR2 FQGNSA. This clonotype was counted ten times or more. As yet, its antigen is unknown. Attached unique molecular identifiers marked individual cDNA molecules. Each CDR3 protein is one row after TCRdb ran MiXCR on the 5' RACE reads. The sample lists around 61,000 distinct CDR3 sequences, more than 9% occurring once. The sample was whole blood. The TCR originated in an adult who was a healthcare worker with PCR-confirmed SARS-CoV-2 infection or an uninfected control (not recorded which). The V call is TRBV7-2, the J call TRBJ2-3, with 10 nucleotides matching TRBD2. The CDR3 reads CASSYRGAKAGGATDTQYF. CDR3 nucleotide sequence: TGTGCCAGCAGCTACAGGGGGGCAAAAGCGGGAGGGGCGACAGATACGCAGTATTTT. Drawing the rest from reference TRBV7-2 and TRBJ2-3, the complete variable domain is GAGVSQSPSNKVTEKGKDVELRCDPISGHTALYWYRQSLGQGLEFLIYFQGNSAPDKSGLPSDRFSAERTGGSVSTLTIQRTQQEDSAVYLCASSYRGAKAGGATDTQYFGPGTRLTVL.